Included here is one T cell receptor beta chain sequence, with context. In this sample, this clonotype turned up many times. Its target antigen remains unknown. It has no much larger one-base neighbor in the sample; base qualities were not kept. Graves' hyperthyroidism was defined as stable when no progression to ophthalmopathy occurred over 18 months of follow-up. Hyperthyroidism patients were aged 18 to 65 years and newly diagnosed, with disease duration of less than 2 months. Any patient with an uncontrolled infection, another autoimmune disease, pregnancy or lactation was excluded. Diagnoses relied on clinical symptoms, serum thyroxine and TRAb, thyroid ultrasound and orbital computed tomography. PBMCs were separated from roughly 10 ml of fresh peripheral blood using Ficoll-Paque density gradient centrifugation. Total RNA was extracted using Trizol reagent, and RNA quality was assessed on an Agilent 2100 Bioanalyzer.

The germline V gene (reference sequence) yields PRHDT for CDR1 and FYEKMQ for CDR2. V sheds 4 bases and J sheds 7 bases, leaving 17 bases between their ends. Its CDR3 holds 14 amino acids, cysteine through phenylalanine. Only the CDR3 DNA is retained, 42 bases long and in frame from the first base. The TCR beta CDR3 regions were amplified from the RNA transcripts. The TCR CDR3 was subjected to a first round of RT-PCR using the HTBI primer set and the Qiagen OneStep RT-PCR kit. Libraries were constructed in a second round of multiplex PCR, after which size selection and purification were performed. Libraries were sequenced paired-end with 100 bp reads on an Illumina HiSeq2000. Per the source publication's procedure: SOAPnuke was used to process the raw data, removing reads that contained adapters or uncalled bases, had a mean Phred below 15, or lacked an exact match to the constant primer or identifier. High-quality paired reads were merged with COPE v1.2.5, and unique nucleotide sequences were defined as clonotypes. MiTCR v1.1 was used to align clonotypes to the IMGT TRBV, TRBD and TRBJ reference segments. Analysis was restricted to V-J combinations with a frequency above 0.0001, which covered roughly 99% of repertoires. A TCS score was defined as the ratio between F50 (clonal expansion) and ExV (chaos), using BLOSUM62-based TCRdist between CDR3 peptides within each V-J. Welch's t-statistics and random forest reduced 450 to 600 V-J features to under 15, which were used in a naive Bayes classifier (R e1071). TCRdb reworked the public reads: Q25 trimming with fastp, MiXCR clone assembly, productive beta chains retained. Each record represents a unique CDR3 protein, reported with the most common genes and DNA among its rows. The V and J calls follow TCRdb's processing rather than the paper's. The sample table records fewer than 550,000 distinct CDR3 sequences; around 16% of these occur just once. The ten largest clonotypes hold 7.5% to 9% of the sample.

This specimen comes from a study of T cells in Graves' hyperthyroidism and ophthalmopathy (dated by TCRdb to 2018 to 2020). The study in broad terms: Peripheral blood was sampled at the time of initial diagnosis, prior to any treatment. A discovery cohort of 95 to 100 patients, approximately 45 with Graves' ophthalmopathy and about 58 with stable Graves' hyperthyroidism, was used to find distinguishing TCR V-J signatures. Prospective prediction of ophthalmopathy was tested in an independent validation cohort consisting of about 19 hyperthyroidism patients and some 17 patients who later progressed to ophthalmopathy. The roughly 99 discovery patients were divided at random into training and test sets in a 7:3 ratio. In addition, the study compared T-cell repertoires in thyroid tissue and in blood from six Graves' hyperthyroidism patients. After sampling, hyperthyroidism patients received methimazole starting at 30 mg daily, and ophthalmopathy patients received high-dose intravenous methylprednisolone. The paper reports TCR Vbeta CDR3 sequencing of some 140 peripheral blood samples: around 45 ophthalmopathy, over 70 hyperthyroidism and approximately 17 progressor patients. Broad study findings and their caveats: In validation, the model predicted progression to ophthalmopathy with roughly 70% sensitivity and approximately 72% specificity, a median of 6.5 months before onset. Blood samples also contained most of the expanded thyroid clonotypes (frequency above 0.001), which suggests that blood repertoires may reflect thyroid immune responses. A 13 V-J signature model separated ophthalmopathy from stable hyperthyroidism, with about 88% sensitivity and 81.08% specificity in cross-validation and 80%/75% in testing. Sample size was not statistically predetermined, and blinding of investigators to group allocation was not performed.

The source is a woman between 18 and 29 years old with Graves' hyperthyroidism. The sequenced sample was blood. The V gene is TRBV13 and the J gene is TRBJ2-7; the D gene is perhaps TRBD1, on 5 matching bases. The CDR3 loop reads CASSSGHDVLEQYF. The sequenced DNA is TGTGCCAGCAGCTCAGGACATGACGTGTTAGAGCAGTACTTC. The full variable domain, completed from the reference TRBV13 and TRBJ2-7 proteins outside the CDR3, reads AAGVIQSPRHLIKEKRETATLKCYPIPRHDTVYWYQQGPGQDPQFLISFYEKMQSDKGSIPDRFSAQQFSDYHSELNMSSLELGDSALYFCASSSGHDVLEQYFGPGTRLTVT.